This T cell receptor beta chain was recovered during a study of blood T cell repertoires in COVID-19 (dated by TCRdb to 2018 to 2020). Describing the broader study: Collaborator samples came from the United States, Italy and Spain and covered acute and convalescent phases of COVID-19. The material from the prospective study consisted of cDNA or gDNA derived from T cells, B-cell-depleted T cells, or PBMCs. Subjects who had been exposed to COVID-19, were actively infected with it, or had recovered from it provided the deeply sampled blood TCRbeta repertoires that made up the dataset. The repertoires were made available in a free public database intended to serve as a resource for research on the immune response to SARS-CoV-2. The samples were drawn from two sources: the first 160 participants of the ongoing ImmuneRACE study, and 1,200 or so subjects contributed by 6 global collaborators. A de-identified subject ID, COVID-19 status, age in years and sex were almost always included in the sample metadata. Where available, HLA class I and class II types were taken from metadata supplied by the sample provider and were not determined by assay-based typing.

Collaborating institutions collected whole blood in K2EDTA tubes following their own protocols. For TCRbeta analysis, collaborator samples were shipped as frozen whole blood, as isolated PBMCs, or as DNA extracted from either sample type. Details on this clone: No cognate antigen has been identified for it. Base qualities are not recorded, but no much larger clone differs from it by a single base.

The immunoSEQ Assay, a bias-controlled multiplex PCR, was used to amplify TCRbeta CDR3 regions from genomic DNA. As for the original processing: The number of nucleated cells in each sample was estimated from the amplification of reference gene primers within the assay. To quantify the absolute abundance of each unique TCRbeta CDR3 rearrangement, sequence reads were collapsed and filtered. For each sample, productive Simpson clonality was calculated as the square root of Simpson's diversity index over productive rearrangements. As stored in TCRdb, this immuneACCESS dataset retains in-frame rearrangements with V and J assigned. A fraction of the clones does not appear; measured against another copy, unresolved V genes explain less than half of the discrepancy, and the remainder lacks a known reason. The DNA was the basis for D and trimming; V, J and clone size are from that table. This sample has fewer than 250,000 clones in its table, and roughly 80% of those were observed once. The top ten constitute about an eighth of the sample.

Broader findings and caveats from the paper: The amount of clinical and demographic metadata varied by source and participant and was provided uncurated.

Sequenced sample: peripheral blood. The clonotype originates from a woman aged 45-65 years with acute or convalescent COVID-19.

DNA sequence: TGTGCCACCAGCAGAGAAATCATCGGCTACGAGCAGTACTTC. Its translation reads: CATSREIIGYEQYF. The V and J genes are TRBV15 and TRBJ2-7; there is no confident call for the D gene. At the junction V is shortened by 0 bases and J by 3 bases, with 9 bases in between. Measured from the cysteine to the phenylalanine, the CDR3 is 14 residues long. The DNA shown is the 42-base CDR3, in frame from base 1. From the germline V gene (reference sequence), CDR1 is LNHNV and CDR2 is YYDKDF.